Shown below are 31 T cell receptor beta chains from a single sample sequenced in a study of monozygotic twins with inflammatory bowel disease. TCRdb re-called the 5' RACE reads and shows each CDR3 protein once, DNA omitted. This table lists under 350,000 distinct CDR3 sequences. The source material was blood. The origin of the receptors is a human donor with ulcerative colitis or Crohn's disease, or a healthy co-twin of an affected twin (not recorded which).

This chain links TRBV30 with TRBJ2-2; TCRdb reports TRBD2, a call that lacks DNA to check it against. This CDR3 contains 14 residues. Germline V gene sequence: CDR1 GTSNPN, CDR2 SVGIG (reference sequence). CDR3 protein: CAWRGLAGIGELFF.

The chain is built from TRBV5-4 and TRBJ2-1. This CDR3 is built from 15 residues. Per the germline V gene, CDR1 is SGHNT and CDR2 is YYREEE (reference sequence). The CDR3 sequence: CASSLAPVAYNEQFF.

The chain recombines TRBV20-1 with TRBJ2-5; TCRdb picks TRBD2, but there is no DNA to check that call. The CDR3 consists of 16 residues. Germline assignment: CDR1 DFQATT and CDR2 SNEGSKA (reference sequence). CDR3 amino acids: CSAVPYGSSVEETQYF.

The chain links TRBV3-1 to TRBJ2-5; there is no DNA to check the TCRdb D call of TRBD1. Germline V gene lookup returns CDR1 LGHDT and CDR2 YNNKEL (reference sequence). The CDR3 spans 15 residues. CDR3: CASSQVPSGRETQYF.

The V call is TRBV29-1, the J call TRBJ1-5; lacking DNA, the TRBD1 call made by TCRdb goes unchecked. Per the germline V gene, CDR1 is SQVTM and CDR2 is ANQGSEA. CDR3 length: 13 amino acids. The CDR3 is CSVGQGAGQPQHF.

The chain recombines TRBV7-9 with TRBJ2-1; TCRdb designates TRBD2, a call that cannot be tested without DNA. Germline V gene lookup returns CDR1 SEHNR and CDR2 FQNEAQ (reference sequence). This CDR3 contains 16 residues. CDR3: CASSLELGLASNEQFF.

This chain uses TRBV28 with TRBJ1-5; TCRdb's assignment of TRBD1 cannot be checked, as there is no DNA. The CDR3 has 16 residues. Germline loops: CDR1 MDHEN, CDR2 SYDVKM. The CDR3 loop is CASSQFGTVLNQPQHF.

The chain carries TRBV7-2 and TRBJ2-7; with no DNA, the TCRdb D assignment of TRBD1 cannot be verified. The CDR3 has 14 residues. Germline V gene data show CDR1 as SGHTA and CDR2 as FQGNSA. This CDR3 reads CASSPTSTGVEQYF.

The chain employs TRBV6-5 and TRBJ2-5. CDR1 and CDR2 from the germline V gene are MNHEY and SVGAGI. The CDR3 extends over 15 amino acids. CDR3 sequence: CASSSDMTYQETQYF.

This sequence joins TRBV7-3 and TRBJ2-7; TCRdb selects TRBD1, and the lack of DNA leaves this call unchecked. Germline CDR1 SGHTA, CDR2 FQGTGA. CDR3 length equals 13 residues. CDR3 sequence reads: CASSPGGRNEQYF.

The genes are TRBV19 and TRBJ2-1; TCRdb calls TRBD2, which cannot be checked without DNA. The V gene's germline CDR1 is LNHDA and CDR2 SQIVND (reference sequence). The CDR3 has 15 amino acids. CDR3 sequence reads: CASSIGRTFYNEQFF. Looking up the rest from reference TRBV19 and TRBJ2-1 gives the full variable domain: DGGITQSPKYLFRKEGQNVTLSCEQNLNHDAMYWYRQDPGQGLRLIYYSQIVNDFQKGDIAEGYSVSREKKESFPLTVTSAQKNPTAFYLCASSIGRTFYNEQFFGPGTRLTVL.

The J gene is TRBJ2-3, the V gene TRBV5-5; TCRdb returns TRBD1, unconfirmable since there is no DNA. Germline CDR1 and CDR2: SGHKS and YYEKEE (reference sequence). CDR3 length: 14 residues. The CDR3 is CASSGGQSTDTQYF.

This chain joins TRBV5-1 and TRBJ2-1; the D call of TRBD1 rests on TCRdb alone, since no DNA is present to check it. Looked up from germline, CDR1 is SGHRS and CDR2 is YFSETQ. CDR3 length: 15 residues. CDR3 sequence: CASSLSGDGYNEQFF.

The chain employs TRBV4-2 and TRBJ2-7. CDR3 length: 11 residues. The V gene's germline CDR1 is LGHNA and CDR2 YNFKEQ. The CDR3 here is CASSSQDEQYF.

The J gene is TRBJ2-3, the V gene TRBV11-2; TCRdb gives TRBD1 as the D gene, but with no DNA this cannot be confirmed. The CDR3 has 15 amino acids. Germline loops: CDR1 SGHAT, CDR2 FQNNGV. CDR3 residues: CASSFSPWREDTQYF.

The genes are TRBV2 and TRBJ1-2. CDR3 length: 12 residues. The germline CDR1 and CDR2 sequences are SNHLY and FYNNEI. CDR3 amino acids: CASRRVFYGYTF.

The chain carries TRBV5-1 and TRBJ2-1; TCRdb designates TRBD1, a call that cannot be tested without DNA. Germline V lookup: CDR1 SGHRS, CDR2 YFSETQ. The CDR3 covers 13 residues. CDR3 region: CASSLDWGYEQFF.

V is TRBV12-3 or TRBV12-4 and J is TRBJ2-2; there is no DNA to check the TCRdb D call of TRBD2. The CDR3 contains 18 residues. The CDR3 loop reads CASSLRPPLAGATGELFF.

This rearrangement joins TRBV4-3 to TRBJ2-2. This CDR3 contains 15 residues. Germline V CDR1 and CDR2: LGHNA, YSLEER. The CDR3 here is CASSQVSLNTGELFF.

The gene calls are TRBV12-3 or TRBV12-4 and TRBJ1-1; the TRBD1 assignment by TCRdb is unverifiable without DNA. CDR3 length equals 14 residues. CDR3 region: CASSRADGNTEAFF.

V and J are TRBV7-2 and TRBJ1-6; TCRdb indicates TRBD1, and absent DNA this call remains unverified. Germline V gene lookup returns CDR1 SGHTA and CDR2 FQGNSA. This CDR3 is built from 14 residues. The CDR3 is CASSPGTGASPLDF. The variable domain in full, completed from reference TRBV7-2 and TRBJ1-6, reads GAGVSQSPSNKVTEKGKDVELRCDPISGHTALYWYRQSLGQGLEFLIYFQGNSAPDKSGLPSDRFSAERTGGSVSTLTIQRTQQEDSAVYLCASSPGTGASPLDFGNGTRLTVT.

The rearrangement uses TRBV12-3 or TRBV12-4 and TRBJ1-5. The length of the CDR3 is 14 residues. The CDR3 here is CASSFGQGNQPQHF.

The chain links TRBV28 to TRBJ1-4; TCRdb selects TRBD1, and the lack of DNA leaves this call unchecked. The germline gives CDR1 MDHEN, CDR2 SYDVKM. This CDR3 has 15 amino acids. CDR3 protein: CASSSPGTGGEKLFF.

The chain recombines TRBV11-1 with TRBJ2-5; with no DNA, the TCRdb D assignment of TRBD1 cannot be verified. From germline, CDR1 is SGHAT and CDR2 FQDESV (reference sequence). The CDR3 length is 18 residues. The chain's CDR3 is CASSSPLDRGLYQETQYF.

The chain links TRBV28 to TRBJ1-1; TCRdb reports TRBD1, a call that lacks DNA to check it against. Germline CDR1 reads MDHEN; CDR2 reads SYDVKM. The CDR3 runs to 15 residues. The CDR3 protein is CASSLLSGAISEAFF.

V usage is TRBV30 and J usage is TRBJ2-4. The length of the CDR3 is 15 residues. Per germline, CDR1 GTSNPN and CDR2 SVGIG (reference sequence). Here the CDR3 reads CAWSSAGLGKNIQYF.

The CDR3 spells CSAQPVGTNEKLFF. This sequence joins TRBV20-1 and TRBJ1-4. The CDR3 consists of 14 residues. Per the germline V gene, CDR1 is DFQATT and CDR2 is SNEGSKA (reference sequence).

The rearrangement links TRBV21-1 to TRBJ2-2; TCRdb selects TRBD1, and the lack of DNA leaves this call unchecked. TRBV21-1 is shown as a pseudogene. The CDR3 contains 17 residues. CDR3 protein: CASSKSGRGPSTGELFF.

The chain has TRBV6-4 and TRBJ2-1; TCRdb proposes TRBD2, but this gene call is untestable without DNA. CDR1 MRHNA and CDR2 SNTAGT come from the germline V gene. This CDR3 is 13 amino acids long. This CDR3 reads CASGGLAGGEQFF.

This chain uses TRBV11-2 with TRBJ2-5; the D call from TCRdb, TRBD2, cannot be confirmed without DNA. CDR3 size: 16 residues. Per germline, CDR1 SGHAT and CDR2 FQNNGV. This CDR3 reads CASSLSGTSGRKTQYF.

This chain connects TRBV30 to TRBJ1-4; TCRdb selects TRBD1, and the lack of DNA leaves this call unchecked. The germline V gene has CDR1 GTSNPN and CDR2 SVGIG (reference sequence). This CDR3 is built from 14 residues. CDR3 in amino acids: CAWSLGPPGEKLFF.